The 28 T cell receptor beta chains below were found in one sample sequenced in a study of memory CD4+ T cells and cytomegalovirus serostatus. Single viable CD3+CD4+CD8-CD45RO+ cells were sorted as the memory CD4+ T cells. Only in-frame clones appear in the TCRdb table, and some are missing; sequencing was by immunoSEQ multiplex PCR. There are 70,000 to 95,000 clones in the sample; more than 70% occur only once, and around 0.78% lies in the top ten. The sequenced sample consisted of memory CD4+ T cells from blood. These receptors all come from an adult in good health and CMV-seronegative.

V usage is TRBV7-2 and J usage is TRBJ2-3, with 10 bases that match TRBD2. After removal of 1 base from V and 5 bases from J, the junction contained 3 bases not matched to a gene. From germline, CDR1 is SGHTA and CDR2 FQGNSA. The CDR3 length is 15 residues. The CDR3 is CASSLGSGGGDTQYF. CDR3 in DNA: TGTGCCAGCAGCTTAGGGAGCGGGGGGGGAGATACGCAGTATTTT.

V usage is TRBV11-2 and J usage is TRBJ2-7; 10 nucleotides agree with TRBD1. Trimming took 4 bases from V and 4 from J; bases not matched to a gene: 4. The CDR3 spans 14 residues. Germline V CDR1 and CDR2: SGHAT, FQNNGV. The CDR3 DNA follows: TGTGCCAGCAGCTCTGGGACAGGGGAGTACGAGCAGTACTTC. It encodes CASSSGTGEYEQYF.

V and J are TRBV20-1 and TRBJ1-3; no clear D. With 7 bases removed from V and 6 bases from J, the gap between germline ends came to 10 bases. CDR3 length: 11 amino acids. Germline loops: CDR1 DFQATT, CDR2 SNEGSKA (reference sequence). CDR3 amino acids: CSVPQLNTIYF. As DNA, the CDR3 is TGCAGTGTCCCGCAGTTAAACACCATATATTTT.

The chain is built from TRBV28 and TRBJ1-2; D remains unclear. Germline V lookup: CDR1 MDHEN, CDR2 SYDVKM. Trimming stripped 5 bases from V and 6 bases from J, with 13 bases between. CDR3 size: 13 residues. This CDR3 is CASSLGVLHGYTF. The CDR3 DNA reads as TGTGCCAGCAGTCTAGGAGTCCTGCATGGCTACACCTTC.

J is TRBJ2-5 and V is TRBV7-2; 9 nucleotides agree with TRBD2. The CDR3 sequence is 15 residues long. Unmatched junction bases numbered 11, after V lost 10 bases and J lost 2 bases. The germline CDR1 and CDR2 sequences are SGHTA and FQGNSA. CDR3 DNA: TGTGCCACCCAGGGGGGTAGCGGGGGACAAGAGACCCAGTACTTC. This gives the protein CATQGGSGGQETQYF.

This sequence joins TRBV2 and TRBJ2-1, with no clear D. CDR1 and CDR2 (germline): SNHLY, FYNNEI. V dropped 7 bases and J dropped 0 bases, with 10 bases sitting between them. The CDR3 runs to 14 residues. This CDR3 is CASIWRSSYNEQFF. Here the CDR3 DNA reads TGTGCCAGCATCTGGCGGAGCTCCTACAATGAGCAGTTCTTC.

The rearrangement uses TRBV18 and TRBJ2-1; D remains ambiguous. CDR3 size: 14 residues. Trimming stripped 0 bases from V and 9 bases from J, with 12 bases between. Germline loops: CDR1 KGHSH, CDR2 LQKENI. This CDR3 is CASSPPIPTPEQFF. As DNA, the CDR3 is TGTGCCAGCTCACCACCGATACCCACCCCTGAGCAGTTCTTC.

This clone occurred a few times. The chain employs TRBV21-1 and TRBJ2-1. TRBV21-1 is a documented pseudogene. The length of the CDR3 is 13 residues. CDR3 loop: CASNTGGYNEQFF. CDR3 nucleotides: TGTGCCAGCAATACAGGAGGTTACAATGAGCAGTTCTTC.

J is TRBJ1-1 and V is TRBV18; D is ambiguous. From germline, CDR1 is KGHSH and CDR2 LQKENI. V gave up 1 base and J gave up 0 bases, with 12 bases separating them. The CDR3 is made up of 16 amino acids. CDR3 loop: CASSPLWKQMNTEAFF. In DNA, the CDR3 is TGTGCCAGCTCACCACTGTGGAAACAGATGAACACTGAAGCTTTCTTT. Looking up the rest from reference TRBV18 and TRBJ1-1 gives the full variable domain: NAGVMQNPRHLVRRRGQEARLRCSPMKGHSHVYWYRQLPEEGLKFMVYLQKENIIDESGMPKERFSAEFPKEGPSILRIQQVVRGDSAAYFCASSPLWKQMNTEAFFGQGTRLTVV.

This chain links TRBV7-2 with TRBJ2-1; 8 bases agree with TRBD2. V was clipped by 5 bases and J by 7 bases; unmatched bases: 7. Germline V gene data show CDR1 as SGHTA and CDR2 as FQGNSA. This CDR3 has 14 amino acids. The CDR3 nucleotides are TGTGCCAGCAGCCCTGGAGCGGGGGTGAATGAGCAGTTCTTC. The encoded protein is CASSPGAGVNEQFF.

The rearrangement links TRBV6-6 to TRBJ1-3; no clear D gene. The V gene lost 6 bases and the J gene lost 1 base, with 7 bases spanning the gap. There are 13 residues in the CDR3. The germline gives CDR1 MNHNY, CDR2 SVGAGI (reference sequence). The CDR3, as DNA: TGTGCCAGCAGGCCTGGATCTGGAAACACCATATATTTT. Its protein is CASRPGSGNTIYF.

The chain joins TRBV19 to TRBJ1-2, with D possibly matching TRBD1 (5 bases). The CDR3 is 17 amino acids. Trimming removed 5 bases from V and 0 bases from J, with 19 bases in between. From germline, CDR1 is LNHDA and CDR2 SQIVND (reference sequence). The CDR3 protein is CASSVRGTLLANYGYTF. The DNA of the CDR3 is TGTGCCAGTAGTGTAAGAGGGACCCTTTTAGCTAACTATGGCTACACCTTC.

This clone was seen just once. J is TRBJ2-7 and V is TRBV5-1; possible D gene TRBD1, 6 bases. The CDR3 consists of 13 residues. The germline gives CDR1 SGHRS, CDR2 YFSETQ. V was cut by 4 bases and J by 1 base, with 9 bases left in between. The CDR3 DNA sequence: TGCGCCAGCAGCCCTCAGGGGTCCTACGAGCAGTACTTC. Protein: CASSPQGSYEQYF.

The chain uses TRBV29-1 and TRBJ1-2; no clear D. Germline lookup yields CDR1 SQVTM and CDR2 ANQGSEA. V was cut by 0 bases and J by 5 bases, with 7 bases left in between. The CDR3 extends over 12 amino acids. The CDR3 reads CSVEERGYGYTF. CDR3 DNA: TGCAGCGTTGAAGAACGGGGTTATGGCTACACCTTC.

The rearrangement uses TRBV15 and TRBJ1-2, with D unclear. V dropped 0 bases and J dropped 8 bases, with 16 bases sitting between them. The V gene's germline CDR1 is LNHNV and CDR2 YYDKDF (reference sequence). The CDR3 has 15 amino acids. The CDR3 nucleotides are TGTGCCACCAGCAGAGATTATCAGGAGGGCAGGGGCTACACCTTC. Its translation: CATSRDYQEGRGYTF. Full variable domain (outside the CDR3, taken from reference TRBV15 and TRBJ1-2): DAMVIQNPRYQVTQFGKPVTLSCSQTLNHNVMYWYQQKSSQAPKLLFHYYDKDFNNEADTPDNFQSRRPNTSFCFLDIRSPGLGDTAMYLCATSRDYQEGRGYTFGSGTRLTVV.

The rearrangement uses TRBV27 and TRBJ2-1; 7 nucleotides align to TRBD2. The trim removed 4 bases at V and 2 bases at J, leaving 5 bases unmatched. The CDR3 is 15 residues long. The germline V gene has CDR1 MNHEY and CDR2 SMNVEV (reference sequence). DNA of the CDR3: TGTGCCAGCAGTTCAGAGCGGGGCCCCTACAATGAGCAGTTCTTC. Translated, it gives CASSSERGPYNEQFF.

The chain's CDR3 is CASSPRPGTGPGTDTQYF. Here the CDR3 DNA reads TGTGCCAGCAGCCCACGTCCCGGGACAGGGCCGGGCACAGATACGCAGTATTTT. The chain employs TRBV11-2 and TRBJ2-3; 9 nucleotides agree with TRBD1. CDR1 is SGHAT, CDR2 FQNNGV, per germline. CDR3 length: 18 residues. Trimming cost V 5 bases and J 1 base; bases outside gene matches: 13.

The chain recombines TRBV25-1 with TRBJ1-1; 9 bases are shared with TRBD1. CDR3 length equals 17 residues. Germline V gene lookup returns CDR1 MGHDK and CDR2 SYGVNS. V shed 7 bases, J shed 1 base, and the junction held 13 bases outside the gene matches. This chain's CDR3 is CASTQSGQGWRNTEAFF. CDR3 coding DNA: TGTGCCAGCACCCAATCCGGACAGGGGTGGAGGAACACTGAAGCTTTCTTT.

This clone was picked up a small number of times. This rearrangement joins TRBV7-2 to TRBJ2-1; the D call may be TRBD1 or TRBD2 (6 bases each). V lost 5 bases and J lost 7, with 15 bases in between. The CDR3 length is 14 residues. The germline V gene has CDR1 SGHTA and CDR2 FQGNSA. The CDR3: CASSPLGGRNEQFF. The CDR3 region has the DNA TGTGCCAGCAGCCCGCTGGGGGGCAGGAATGAGCAGTTCTTC.

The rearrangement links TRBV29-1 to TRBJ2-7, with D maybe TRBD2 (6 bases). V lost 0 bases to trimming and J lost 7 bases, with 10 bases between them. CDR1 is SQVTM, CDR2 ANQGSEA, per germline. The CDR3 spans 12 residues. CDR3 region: CSVEEAGREQYF. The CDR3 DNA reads TGCAGCGTTGAAGAGGCAGGGAGGGAGCAGTACTTC.

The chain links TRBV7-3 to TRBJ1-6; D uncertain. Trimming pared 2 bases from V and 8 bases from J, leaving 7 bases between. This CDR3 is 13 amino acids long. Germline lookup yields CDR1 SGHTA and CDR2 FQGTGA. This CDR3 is CASSLQEDSPLHF. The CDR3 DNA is TGTGCCAGCAGCTTACAAGAGGATTCACCCCTCCACTTT.

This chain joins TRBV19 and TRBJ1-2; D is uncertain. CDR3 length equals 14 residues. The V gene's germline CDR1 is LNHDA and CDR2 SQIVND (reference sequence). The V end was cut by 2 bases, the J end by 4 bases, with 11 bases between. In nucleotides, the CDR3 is TGTGCCAGTAGTATAAAGGGCAGGTCCTATGGCTACACCTTC. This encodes CASSIKGRSYGYTF.

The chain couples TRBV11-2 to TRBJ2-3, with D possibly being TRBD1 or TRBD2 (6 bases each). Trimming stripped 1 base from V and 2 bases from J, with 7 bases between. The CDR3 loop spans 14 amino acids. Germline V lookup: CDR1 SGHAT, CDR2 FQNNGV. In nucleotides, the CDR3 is TGTGCCAGCAGCTTAGGGGGGGCCACAGATACGCAGTATTTT. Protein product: CASSLGGATDTQYF.

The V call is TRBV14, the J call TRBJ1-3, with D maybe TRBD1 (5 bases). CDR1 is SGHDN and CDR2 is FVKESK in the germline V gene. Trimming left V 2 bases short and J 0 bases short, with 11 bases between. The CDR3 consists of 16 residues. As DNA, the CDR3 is TGTGCCAGCAGCCAAAATACAGGTTACTCTGGAAACACCATATATTTT. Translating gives CASSQNTGYSGNTIYF.

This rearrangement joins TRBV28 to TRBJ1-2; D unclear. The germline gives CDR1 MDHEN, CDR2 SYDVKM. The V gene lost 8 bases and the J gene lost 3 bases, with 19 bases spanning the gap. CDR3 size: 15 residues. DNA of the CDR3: TGTGCCAGCTCCCTGCGGAGGAACGGGGACTATGGCTACACCTTC. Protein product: CASSLRRNGDYGYTF.

DNA for the CDR3: TGTGCCAGCAGCTCCAGAGGGGTCGGCTCCTATAATTCACCCCTCCACTTT. It translates to CASSSRGVGSYNSPLHF. The chain has TRBV13 and TRBJ1-6; a weak D match, TRBD1 (5 bases). CDR3 length equals 17 residues. Germline assignment: CDR1 PRHDT and CDR2 FYEKMQ (reference sequence). V shed 4 bases and J shed 0 bases, with 13 bases lying between them.

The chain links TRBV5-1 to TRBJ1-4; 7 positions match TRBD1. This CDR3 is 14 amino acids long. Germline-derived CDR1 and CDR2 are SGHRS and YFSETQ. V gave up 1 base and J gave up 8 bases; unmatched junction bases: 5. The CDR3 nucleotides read TGCGCCAGCAGCTTGTCGACAGGGAAGGAAAAACTGTTTTTT. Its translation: CASSLSTGKEKLFF.

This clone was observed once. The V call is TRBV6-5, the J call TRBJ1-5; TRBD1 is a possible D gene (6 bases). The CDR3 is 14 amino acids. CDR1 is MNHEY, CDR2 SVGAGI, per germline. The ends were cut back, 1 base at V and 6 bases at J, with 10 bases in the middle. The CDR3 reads CASSYYREGQPQHF. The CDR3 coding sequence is TGTGCCAGCAGTTACTACAGGGAGGGTCAGCCCCAGCATTTT.